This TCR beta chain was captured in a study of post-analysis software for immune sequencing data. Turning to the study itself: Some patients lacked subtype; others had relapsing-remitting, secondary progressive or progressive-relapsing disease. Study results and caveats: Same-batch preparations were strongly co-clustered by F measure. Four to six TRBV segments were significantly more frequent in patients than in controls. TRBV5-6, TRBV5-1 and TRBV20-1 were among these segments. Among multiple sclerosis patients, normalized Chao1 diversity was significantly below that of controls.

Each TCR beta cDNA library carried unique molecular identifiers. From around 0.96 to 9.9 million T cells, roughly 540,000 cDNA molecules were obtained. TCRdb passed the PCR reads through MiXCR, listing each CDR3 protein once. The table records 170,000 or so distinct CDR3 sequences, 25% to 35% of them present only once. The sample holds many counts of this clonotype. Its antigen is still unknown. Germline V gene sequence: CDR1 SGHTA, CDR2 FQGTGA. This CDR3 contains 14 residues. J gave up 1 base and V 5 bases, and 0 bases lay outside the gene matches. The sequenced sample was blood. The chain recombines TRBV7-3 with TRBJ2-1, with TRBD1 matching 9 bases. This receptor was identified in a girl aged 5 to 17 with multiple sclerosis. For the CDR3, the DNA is TGTGCCAGCAGCGACAGGGGGTCCTACAATGAGCAGTTCTTC. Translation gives CASSDRGSYNEQFF.